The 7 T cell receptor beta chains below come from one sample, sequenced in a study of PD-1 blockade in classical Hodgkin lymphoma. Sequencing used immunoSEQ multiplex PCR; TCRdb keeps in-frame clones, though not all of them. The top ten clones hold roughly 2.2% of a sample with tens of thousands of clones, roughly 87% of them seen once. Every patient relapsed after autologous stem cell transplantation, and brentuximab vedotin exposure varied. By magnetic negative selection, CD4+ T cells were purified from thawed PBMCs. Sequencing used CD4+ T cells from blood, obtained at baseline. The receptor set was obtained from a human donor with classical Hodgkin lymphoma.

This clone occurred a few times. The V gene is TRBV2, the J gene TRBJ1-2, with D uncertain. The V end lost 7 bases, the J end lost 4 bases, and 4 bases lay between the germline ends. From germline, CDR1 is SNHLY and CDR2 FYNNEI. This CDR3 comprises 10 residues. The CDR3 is CASTVYGYTF. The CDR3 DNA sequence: TGTGCCAGCACTGTCTATGGCTACACCTTC.

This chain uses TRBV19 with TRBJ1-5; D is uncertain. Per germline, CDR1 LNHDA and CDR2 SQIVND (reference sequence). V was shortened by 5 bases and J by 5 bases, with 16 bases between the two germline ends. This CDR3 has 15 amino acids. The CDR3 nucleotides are TGTGCCAGTAGTCCATCCGGTGAGGCCCATCAGCCCCAGCATTTT. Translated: CASSPSGEAHQPQHF. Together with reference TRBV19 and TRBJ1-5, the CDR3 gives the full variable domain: DGGITQSPKYLFRKEGQNVTLSCEQNLNHDAMYWYRQDPGQGLRLIYYSQIVNDFQKGDIAEGYSVSREKKESFPLTVTSAQKNPTAFYLCASSPSGEAHQPQHFGDGTRLSIL.

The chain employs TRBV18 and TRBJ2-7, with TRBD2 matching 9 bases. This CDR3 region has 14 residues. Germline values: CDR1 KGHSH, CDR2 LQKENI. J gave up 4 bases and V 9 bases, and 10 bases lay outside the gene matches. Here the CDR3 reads CARPSGRPVYEQYF. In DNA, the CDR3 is TGTGCCAGACCGAGCGGGAGGCCGGTATACGAGCAGTACTTC.

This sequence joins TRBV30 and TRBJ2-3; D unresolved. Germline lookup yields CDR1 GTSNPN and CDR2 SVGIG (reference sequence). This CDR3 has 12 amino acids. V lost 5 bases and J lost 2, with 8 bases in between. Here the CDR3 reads CAWGRNTDTQYF. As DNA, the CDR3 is TGTGCCTGGGGTAGAAACACAGATACGCAGTATTTT. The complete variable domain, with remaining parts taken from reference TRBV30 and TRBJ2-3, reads SQTIHQWPATLVQPVGSPLSLECTVEGTSNPNLYWYRQAAGRGLQLLFYSVGIGQISSEVPQNLSASRPQDRQFILSSKKLLLSDSGFYLCAWGRNTDTQYFGPGTRLTVL.

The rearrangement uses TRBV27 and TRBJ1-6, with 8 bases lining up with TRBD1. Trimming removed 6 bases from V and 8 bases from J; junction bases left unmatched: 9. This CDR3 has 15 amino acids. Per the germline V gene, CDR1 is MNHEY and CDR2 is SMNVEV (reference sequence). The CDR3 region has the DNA TGTGCCAGCAGAGCCCTTGGACAGGGTCATTCACCCCTCCACTTT. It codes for CASRALGQGHSPLHF.

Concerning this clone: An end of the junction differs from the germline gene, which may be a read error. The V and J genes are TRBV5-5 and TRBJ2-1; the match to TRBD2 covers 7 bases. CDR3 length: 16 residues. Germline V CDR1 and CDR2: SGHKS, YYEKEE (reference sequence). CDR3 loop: CASGLTSGTHYNEQFF. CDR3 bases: TGTGCCAGCGGCTTGACGAGCGGGACCCACTACAATGAGCAGTTCTTC.

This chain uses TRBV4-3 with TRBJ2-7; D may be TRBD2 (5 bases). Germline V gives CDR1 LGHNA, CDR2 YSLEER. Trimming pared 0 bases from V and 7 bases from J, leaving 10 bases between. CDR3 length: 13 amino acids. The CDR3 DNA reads TGCGCCAGCAGCCAAGAGCCAACGGGGGAGCAGTACTTC. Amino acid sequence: CASSQEPTGEQYF.